These 32 T cell receptor beta chains originate from one sample sequenced in a study of cytomegalovirus exposure and HLA in healthy donors (TCRdb year 2017). Receptor libraries were prepared by the immunoSEQ multiplex PCR assay. For the multiplex PCR, a mixture combining 60 forward primers for TCR Vbeta segments and 13 reverse primers for TCR Jbeta segments was used. This is the immuneACCESS table as TCRdb keeps it, with only in-frame sequences that have V and J called. A part of the clones is gone; compared with another copy, unresolved V genes explain less than half, and the rest is unexplained. The sample yields under 150,000 clones; around 70% were counted once. The ten largest clones capture about 2.6% of the sample. Sequences were obtained from PBMCs. The source is a woman aged 55-69 years in good health and CMV-seropositive.

This chain connects TRBV10-1 to TRBJ2-3; D not resolved. Trimming pared 0 bases from V and 4 bases from J, leaving 8 bases between. The CDR3 is 14 residues long. Germline CDR1 is WNHNN and CDR2 is SYGVQD (reference sequence). The CDR3 coding sequence is TGCGCCAGCAGTGAGTCGAGAGCCCCAGATACGCAGTATTTT. This sequence encodes CASSESRAPDTQYF.

The chain links TRBV5-1 to TRBJ1-1; TRBD1 is a possible D gene (5 bases). V was shortened by 7 bases and J by 1 base, with 14 bases between the two germline ends. Germline CDR1 and CDR2: SGHRS and YFSETQ. The CDR3 loop spans 14 amino acids. The CDR3 loop is CASCGGGSNTEAFF. The CDR3 bases are TGCGCCAGCTGCGGGGGGGGATCGAACACTGAAGCTTTCTTT.

This chain uses TRBV10-2 with TRBJ2-7; 7 bases are a match to TRBD2. Looked up from germline, CDR1 is WSHSY and CDR2 is SAAADI. V was clipped by 4 bases and J by 9 bases; unmatched bases: 12. The length of the CDR3 is 14 residues. The CDR3, as DNA: TGCGCCAGCAGTGGGGGGGGAGGTCTGAGCGGGCAGTACTTC. Encoded protein: CASSGGGGLSGQYF.

The chain links TRBV10-3 to TRBJ2-2; 7 bases line up with TRBD1. CDR3 length equals 15 residues. The junction had 6 bases not matched to a gene; V was cut back by 4 bases and J by 4 bases. Per germline, CDR1 ENHRY and CDR2 SYGVKD. CDR3 region: CAISGGQPSTGELFF. In nucleotides, the CDR3 is TGTGCCATCAGTGGGGGACAGCCTAGCACCGGGGAGCTGTTTTTT.

The chain employs TRBV14 and TRBJ1-1; D is unclear. The CDR3 is 14 residues long. Germline V gene data show CDR1 as SGHDN and CDR2 as FVKESK. V was shortened by 3 bases and J by 4 bases, with 12 bases between the two germline ends. In DNA, the CDR3 is TGTGCCAGCAGCCAGGGCGTTCACAGCACTGAAGCTTTCTTT. This sequence encodes CASSQGVHSTEAFF. The full variable domain, its missing parts supplied by reference TRBV14 and TRBJ1-1, is EAGVTQFPSHSVIEKGQTVTLRCDPISGHDNLYWYRRVMGKEIKFLLHFVKESKQDESGMPNNRFLAERTGGTYSTLKVQPAELEDSGVYFCASSQGVHSTEAFFGQGTRLTVV.

The chain joins TRBV6-1 to TRBJ2-5; 11 positions agree with TRBD2. After removal of 5 bases from V and 6 bases from J, the junction contained 8 bases not matched to a gene. CDR1 is MNHNS and CDR2 is SASEGT in the germline V gene. The CDR3 has 15 residues. The CDR3 spells CASSTPSGGRKTQYF. In DNA form, the CDR3 reads TGTGCCAGCAGTACCCCTAGCGGGGGGAGGAAGACCCAGTACTTC.

The rearrangement links TRBV13 to TRBJ2-2, with 11 nucleotides matching TRBD2. Unmatched junction bases numbered 10, after V lost 5 bases and J lost 2 bases. The CDR3 contains 18 residues. CDR1 and CDR2 from the germline V gene are PRHDT and FYEKMQ (reference sequence). The CDR3 here is CASSPRGSGGDNTGELFF. For the CDR3, the DNA is TGTGCCAGCAGCCCCCGGGGTAGCGGGGGGGACAACACCGGGGAGCTGTTTTTT.

CDR3 in amino acids: CSVVRAMNTEAFF. The CDR3 DNA reads as TGCAGCGTTGTCAGGGCCATGAACACTGAAGCTTTCTTT. The chain links TRBV29-1 to TRBJ1-1, with D tentatively TRBD1 (5 bases). Between the trimmed V and J ends, which lost 4 bases and 0 bases, there was a span of 9 bases. In germline, CDR1 is SQVTM, CDR2 ANQGSEA. The length of the CDR3 is 13 residues.

This chain uses TRBV5-1 with TRBJ1-2, with 8 bases identical to TRBD1. Germline loops: CDR1 SGHRS, CDR2 YFSETQ. The V gene end was trimmed by 4 bases and the J gene end by 2 bases; junction bases not matched to a gene: 13. The CDR3 is made up of 17 amino acids. This CDR3 is CASSGGQGGPANYGYTF. In DNA, the CDR3 is TGCGCCAGCAGCGGTGGACAGGGCGGCCCGGCGAACTATGGCTACACCTTC. Full variable domain (remainder filled in from reference TRBV5-1 and TRBJ1-2): KAGVTQTPRYLIKTRGQQVTLSCSPISGHRSVSWYQQTPGQGLQFLFEYFSETQRNKGNFPGRFSGRQFSNSRSEMNVSTLELGDSALYLCASSGGQGGPANYGYTFGSGTRLTVV.

This clone has just one count. This rearrangement joins TRBV10-3 to TRBJ2-7; 9 bases are shared with TRBD1. CDR3 length: 17 residues. J was trimmed by 6 bases and V by 6 bases; bases with no gene match: 18. Germline V gene data show CDR1 as ENHRY and CDR2 as SYGVKD. CDR3 residues: CAIRGGGQGYDRGEQYF. The CDR3 bases are TGTGCCATCAGAGGGGGGGGACAGGGCTATGATCGGGGCGAGCAGTACTTC.

This chain links TRBV21-1 with TRBJ1-1; the D call of TRBD1 is as the table states it, not checked on the DNA. TRBV21-1 is a documented pseudogene. This CDR3 has 13 amino acids. Here the CDR3 DNA reads TGTGCCAGCAGCAAAGTTAAGACATCCGAGGCTTTCTTT. This gives the protein CASSKVKTSEAFF.

The chain employs TRBV7-8 and TRBJ1-2; possible D gene TRBD1, 6 bases. Trimming stripped 10 bases from V and 5 bases from J, with 17 bases between. Germline V gene data show CDR1 as SGHVS and CDR2 as FQNEAQ. This CDR3 spans 13 amino acids. As DNA, the CDR3 is TGTGCCACCCAGGGGAGAAGCCAATATGGCTACACCTTC. This gives the protein CATQGRSQYGYTF.

The chain couples TRBV7-9 to TRBJ1-1; D is possibly TRBD1 (5 bases). The CDR3 is 13 residues long. Trimming stripped 1 base from V and 7 bases from J, with 10 bases between. Germline V CDR1 and CDR2: SEHNR, FQNEAQ (reference sequence). The CDR3 nucleotides read TGTGCCAGCAGCTTAGGGGGCGGTGTTGAAGCTTTCTTT. It yields the protein CASSLGGGVEAFF.

The V call is TRBV21-1, the J call TRBJ2-5; the DNA was not used to check the table's D call, TRBD2. The closer fit of TRBJ2-7 to the DNA end suggests the J call may be wrong. TRBV21-1 is a known pseudogene. CDR3 length: 16 amino acids. CDR3 in amino acids: CASSTLGLAIADEQYF. As DNA, the CDR3 is TGTGCCAGCAGCACATTGGGACTAGCCATCGCCGACGAGCAGTACTTC.

DNA of the CDR3: TGTGCCAGCAGTAGGGGCCAGGGGAACACCGGGGAGCTGTTTTTT. It specifies CASSRGQGNTGELFF. The chain couples TRBV6-5 to TRBJ2-2; perhaps TRBD1 as D (5 bases). The V end lost 5 bases, the J end lost 1 base, and 11 bases lay between the germline ends. Germline loops: CDR1 MNHEY, CDR2 SVGAGI. The CDR3 consists of 15 residues.

This clone was counted a single time. The chain couples TRBV14 to TRBJ1-4; no reliable D call. The CDR3 is made up of 15 amino acids. Looked up from germline, CDR1 is SGHDN and CDR2 is FVKESK. Trimming removed 4 bases from V and 5 bases from J, with 14 bases in between. As DNA, the CDR3 is TGTGCCAGCAGCCCGGCCCGCGGGATCAATGAAAAACTGTTTTTT. This encodes CASSPARGINEKLFF. Full variable domain (outside the CDR3, taken from reference TRBV14 and TRBJ1-4): EAGVTQFPSHSVIEKGQTVTLRCDPISGHDNLYWYRRVMGKEIKFLLHFVKESKQDESGMPNNRFLAERTGGTYSTLKVQPAELEDSGVYFCASSPARGINEKLFFGSGTQLSVL.

The rearrangement uses TRBV19 and TRBJ1-1, with 8 bases matching TRBD1. CDR1 and CDR2 (germline): LNHDA, SQIVND (reference sequence). The CDR3 loop spans 15 amino acids. J was trimmed by 3 bases and V by 5 bases; bases with no gene match: 8. The CDR3 sequence: CASSLTTGVDTEAFF. CDR3 nucleotide sequence: TGTGCCAGTAGTCTGACGACAGGGGTGGACACTGAAGCTTTCTTT.

The V gene is TRBV6-5, the J gene TRBJ1-5; D possibly corresponds to TRBD1 (6 bases). Germline lookup yields CDR1 MNHEY and CDR2 SVGAGI. Trimming took 2 bases from V and 3 from J, leaving 8 bases between them. The length of the CDR3 is 14 residues. CDR3 loop: CASSYGQSNQPQHF. The CDR3 DNA reads as TGTGCCAGCAGTTACGGACAGTCCAATCAGCCCCAGCATTTT.

The chain couples TRBV19 to TRBJ2-1; D ambiguous. Germline CDR1 reads LNHDA; CDR2 reads SQIVND (reference sequence). CDR3 length equals 11 residues. V lost 4 bases, J lost 6 bases, and 4 bases lay in between. The CDR3 DNA follows: TGTGCCAGTAGTAACGGCAATGAGCAGTTCTTC. This codes for CASSNGNEQFF.

The chain is built from TRBV6-5 and TRBJ1-2; D uncertain. The CDR3 consists of 14 residues. Per the germline V gene, CDR1 is MNHEY and CDR2 is SVGAGI. The ends were cut back, 0 bases at V and 4 bases at J, with 9 bases in the middle. CDR3 in amino acids: CASSYSPQSYGYTF. Written as DNA, the CDR3 is TGTGCCAGCAGTTACTCCCCCCAGTCCTATGGCTACACCTTC.

J is TRBJ2-2 and V is TRBV4-2; D may be TRBD2 (6 bases). Trimming left V 1 base short and J 6 bases short, with 12 bases between. The CDR3 spans 15 residues. CDR1 and CDR2 (germline): LGHNA, YNFKEQ. In nucleotides, the CDR3 is TGTGCCAGCAGCCAAGTCATTGGGAGGTCCGGGGAGCTGTTTTTT. This gives the protein CASSQVIGRSGELFF.

This clone was recorded a few times. This sequence joins TRBV9 and TRBJ2-3; 10 bases match TRBD2. The CDR3 length is 17 residues. Germline loops: CDR1 SGDLS, CDR2 YYNGEE. The V gene end was trimmed by 4 bases and the J gene end by 4 bases; junction bases not matched to a gene: 12. CDR3 loop: CASSSSPLAGLADTQYF. For the CDR3, the DNA is TGTGCCAGCAGCTCATCCCCACTAGCGGGGTTGGCAGATACGCAGTATTTT. Variable domain in full (rest from reference TRBV9 and TRBJ2-3): DSGVTQTPKHLITATGQRVTLRCSPRSGDLSVYWYQQSLDQGLQFLIQYYNGEERAKGNILERFSAQQFPDLHSELNLSSLELGDSALYFCASSSSPLAGLADTQYFGPGTRLTVL.

J is TRBJ2-5 and V is TRBV7-9, with 10 bases fitting TRBD2. This CDR3 is built from 17 residues. With V trimmed by 0 bases and J by 5 bases, 9 bases remained unmatched. CDR1 and CDR2 (germline): SEHNR, FQNEAQ (reference sequence). Here the CDR3 DNA reads TGTGCCAGCAGCTTAGCGACGAGCGGGGGGGCCCCCGAGACCCAGTACTTC. Translating it yields CASSLATSGGAPETQYF.

The CDR3, as DNA: TGTGCCAGCAGTTCCCGGGACAGCCTCACGGAGCAGTACTTC. Protein sequence: CASSSRDSLTEQYF. The rearrangement joins TRBV6-6 to TRBJ2-7, with 7 bases lining up with TRBD1. Looked up from germline, CDR1 is MNHNY and CDR2 is SVGAGI (reference sequence). V was pared by 4 bases and J by 7 bases, with 10 bases of the junction left unmatched. The CDR3 has 14 amino acids.

V usage is TRBV10-3 and J usage is TRBJ2-5; 7 nucleotides match TRBD1. The CDR3 covers 14 residues. J was trimmed by 2 bases and V by 3 bases; bases with no gene match: 3. Germline-derived CDR1 and CDR2 are ENHRY and SYGVKD. CDR3 bases: TGTGCCATCAGTGAACGGACAGGACAAGAGACCCAGTACTTC. Amino acids: CAISERTGQETQYF.

This clone was seen a few times. The chain links TRBV5-8 to TRBJ1-5; 9 bases agree with TRBD1. The V gene's germline CDR1 is SGHTS and CDR2 YDEGEE. V lost 4 bases, J lost 2 bases, and 10 bases stayed unmatched. CDR3 length: 17 amino acids. CDR3 nucleotide sequence: TGTGCCAGCAGCCCTTGGACAGGGGCAGGCGGCAATCAGCCCCAGCATTTT. It codes for CASSPWTGAGGNQPQHF.

The chain has TRBV6-1 and TRBJ1-5, with D tentatively TRBD1 (5 bases). Trimming removed 4 bases from V and 4 bases from J, with 11 bases in between. The CDR3 spans 14 residues. Germline V CDR1 and CDR2: MNHNS, SASEGT. The CDR3 DNA reads as TGTGCCAGCAGTGGACCCGGGGGTAATCAGCCCCAGCATTTT. Residues: CASSGPGGNQPQHF.

The chain carries TRBV10-3 and TRBJ1-2; TRBD1 is a possible D gene (5 bases). Trimming took off 6 bases at V and 2 bases at J, with 16 bases between the two ends. This CDR3 region has 15 residues. Germline CDR1 is ENHRY and CDR2 is SYGVKD. DNA for the CDR3: TGTGCCATCAGCGCTATACGGGAGGGGAACTATGGCTACACCTTC. This gives the protein CAISAIREGNYGYTF.

The CDR3 reads CASSYWGDSQYEQYF. The CDR3 coding sequence is TGTGCCAGCAGTTACTGGGGCGATTCCCAATACGAGCAGTACTTC. The chain is built from TRBV6-5 and TRBJ2-7; tentatively, D is TRBD1 (5 bases). V was cut by 1 base and J by 4 bases, with 14 bases left in between. CDR1 and CDR2 from the germline V gene are MNHEY and SVGAGI. The CDR3 is 15 residues long.

The rearrangement joins TRBV5-6 to TRBJ1-5, with 7 bases matching TRBD1. Germline CDR1 SGHDT, CDR2 YYEEEE. The CDR3 is made up of 15 amino acids. With V trimmed by 4 bases and J by 4 bases, 8 bases remained unmatched. CDR3 bases: TGTGCCAGCAGCACTAGGACAGGAGTTAATCAGCCCCAGCATTTT. Its protein is CASSTRTGVNQPQHF. The complete variable domain, with remaining parts taken from reference TRBV5-6 and TRBJ1-5, reads DAGVTQSPTHLIKTRGQQVTLRCSPKSGHDTVSWYQQALGQGPQFIFQYYEEEERQRGNFPDRFSGHQFPNYSSELNVNALLLGDSALYLCASSTRTGVNQPQHFGDGTRLSIL.

V and J are TRBV6-5 and TRBJ2-1; TRBD2 matches at 13 bases. The V segment lost 7 bases and the J segment 8 bases; nucleotides outside the gene matches: 8. Germline assignment: CDR1 MNHEY and CDR2 SVGAGI. The CDR3 is made up of 15 amino acids. In DNA form, the CDR3 reads TGTGCCAGCACATTGACTAGCGGGGGGAAGGATGAGCAGTTCTTC. Protein: CASTLTSGGKDEQFF.

The V and J genes are TRBV5-6 and TRBJ1-2, with a weak D call TRBD1 (6 bases). Between the trimmed V and J ends, which lost 4 bases and 2 bases, there was a span of 15 bases. The CDR3 loop spans 15 amino acids. Per the germline V gene, CDR1 is SGHDT and CDR2 is YYEEEE. The CDR3 here is CASSQNRVLNYGYTF. The CDR3 DNA reads as TGTGCCAGCAGCCAGAACAGGGTACTCAACTATGGCTACACCTTC. The full variable domain, in which reference TRBV5-6 and TRBJ1-2 provide the parts outside the CDR3, is DAGVTQSPTHLIKTRGQQVTLRCSPKSGHDTVSWYQQALGQGPQFIFQYYEEEERQRGNFPDRFSGHQFPNYSSELNVNALLLGDSALYLCASSQNRVLNYGYTFGSGTRLTVV.